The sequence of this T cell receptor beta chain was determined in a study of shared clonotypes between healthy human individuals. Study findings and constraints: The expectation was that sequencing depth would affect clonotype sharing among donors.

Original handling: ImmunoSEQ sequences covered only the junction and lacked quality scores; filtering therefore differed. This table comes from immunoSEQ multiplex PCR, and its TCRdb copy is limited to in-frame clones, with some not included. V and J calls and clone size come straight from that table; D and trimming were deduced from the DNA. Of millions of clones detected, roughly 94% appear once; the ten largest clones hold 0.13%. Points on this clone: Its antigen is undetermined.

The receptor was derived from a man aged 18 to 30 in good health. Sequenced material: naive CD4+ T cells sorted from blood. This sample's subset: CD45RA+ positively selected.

CDR3: CASTRGQATGELFF. DNA for the CDR3: TGTGCCAGCACTAGAGGACAGGCAACCGGGGAGCTGTTTTTT. The rearrangement links TRBV2 to TRBJ2-2; 7 nucleotides match TRBD1. Germline lookup yields CDR1 SNHLY and CDR2 FYNNEI. After removal of 7 bases from V and 5 bases from J, the junction contained 7 bases not matched to a gene. The CDR3 is 14 residues long.